This T cell receptor (beta chain) appears in the sequencing data of a study of T cell responses to AZD1222 COVID-19 vaccine. General study points: At baseline, just a handful of AZD1222 recipients tested seropositive.

The data were produced by immunoSEQ multiplex PCR, yet TCRdb's version contains in-frame clones alone and is incomplete. The sample yields about 150,000 clones, 80% to 90% seen once. The germline CDR1 and CDR2 sequences are MNHEY and SMNVEV (reference sequence). With 5 bases clipped from V and 2 bases from J, the junction kept 8 bases outside the gene matches. The CDR3 is made up of 17 amino acids. Remarks on this clone: Its matching antigen is unknown.

The clonotype originates from an adult in good health. Source: peripheral blood, taken on day 0 of AZD1222 vaccination. The V call is TRBV27, the J call TRBJ2-1; 11 bases agree with TRBD1. CDR3 residues: CASSLLTGQGAYNEQFF. CDR3 bases: TGTGCCAGCAGTCTCCTTACGGGACAGGGGGCCTACAATGAGCAGTTCTTC.